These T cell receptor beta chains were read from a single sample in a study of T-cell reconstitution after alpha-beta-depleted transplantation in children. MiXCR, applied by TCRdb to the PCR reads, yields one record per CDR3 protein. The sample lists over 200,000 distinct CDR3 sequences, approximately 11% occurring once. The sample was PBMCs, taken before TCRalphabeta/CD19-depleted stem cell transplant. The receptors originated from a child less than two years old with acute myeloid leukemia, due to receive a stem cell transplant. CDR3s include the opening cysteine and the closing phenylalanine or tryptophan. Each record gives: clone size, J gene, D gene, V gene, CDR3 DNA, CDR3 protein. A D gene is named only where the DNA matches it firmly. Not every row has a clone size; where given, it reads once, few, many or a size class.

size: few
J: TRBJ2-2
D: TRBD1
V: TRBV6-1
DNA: TGTGCCAGCAGCGAACAGGGGGCCGGGGAGCTGTTTTTT
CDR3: CASSEQGAGELFF

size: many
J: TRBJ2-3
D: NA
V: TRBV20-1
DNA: TGCAGTGCTAGAAGCGATTTGGGCACAGATACGCAGTATTTT
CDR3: CSARSDLGTDTQYF

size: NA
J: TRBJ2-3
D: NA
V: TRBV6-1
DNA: TGTGCCAGCAGTGAACTCGGAAGCGGCCCGCAGTATTTT
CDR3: CASSELGSGPQYF

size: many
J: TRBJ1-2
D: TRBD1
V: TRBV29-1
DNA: TGCAGCGTTGAGGGACAGACGGCAACCCTCAGCAGGGACTATGGCTACACCTTC
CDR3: CSVEGQTATLSRDYGYTF

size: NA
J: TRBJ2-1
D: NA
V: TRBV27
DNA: TGTGCCAGCAGTTTAAATGGGAAACCCTGGGACCGCTCCTACAATGAGCAGTTCTTC
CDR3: CASSLNGKPWDRSYNEQFF

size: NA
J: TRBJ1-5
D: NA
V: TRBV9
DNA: TGTGCCAGCAGCTTCGGGACGGGAAGCAATCAGCCCCAGCATTTT
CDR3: CASSFGTGSNQPQHF

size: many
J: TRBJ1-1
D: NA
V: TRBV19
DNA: TGTGCCAGTAGTATCCGCAGGGCGAACACTGAAGCTTTCTTT
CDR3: CASSIRRANTEAFF

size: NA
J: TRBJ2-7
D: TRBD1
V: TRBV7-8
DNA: TGTGCCAGCACCGGGACAGGGTTGAACGAGCAGTACTTC
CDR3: CASTGTGLNEQYF

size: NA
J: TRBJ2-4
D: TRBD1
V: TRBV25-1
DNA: TGTGCCAGCTCCCGTCCTCACGGACAGGGCGACATTCAGTACTTC
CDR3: CASSRPHGQGDIQYF

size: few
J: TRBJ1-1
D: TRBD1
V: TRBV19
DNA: TGTGCCAGTAGGCAACGGGACAGGGAGTCGGCTTTCTTT
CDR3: CASRQRDRESAFF

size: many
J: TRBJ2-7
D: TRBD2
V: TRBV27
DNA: TGTGCCACCCGGACTAGCGGGGCCTACGAGCAGTACTTC
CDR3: CATRTSGAYEQYF

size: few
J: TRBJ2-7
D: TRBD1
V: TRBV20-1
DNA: TGCAGTGCCCAAGGGGGCCCAAACTCCTACGAGCAGTACTTC
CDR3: CSAQGGPNSYEQYF

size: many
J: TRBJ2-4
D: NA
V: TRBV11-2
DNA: TGTGCCAGCAGCGCCGCTTTAGCCAAAAACATTCAGTACTTC
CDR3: CASSAALAKNIQYF

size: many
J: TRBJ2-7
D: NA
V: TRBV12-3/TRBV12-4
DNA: TGTGCCAGCAGTCCTGGTTACGAGCAGTACTTC
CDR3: CASSPGYEQYF

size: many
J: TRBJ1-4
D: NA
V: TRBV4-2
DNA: TGTGCCAGCAGCCCCAACCGGGGAGCTAATGAAAAACTGTTTTTT
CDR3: CASSPNRGANEKLFF

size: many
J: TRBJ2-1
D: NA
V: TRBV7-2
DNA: TGTGCCAGCAGCTTATCGGGAGTACTCAATGAGCAGTTCTTC
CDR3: CASSLSGVLNEQFF

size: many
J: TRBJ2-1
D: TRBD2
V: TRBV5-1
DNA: TGCGCCAGCAGCCGAAGCGGGAGATCCTACAATGAGCAGTTCTTC
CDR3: CASSRSGRSYNEQFF

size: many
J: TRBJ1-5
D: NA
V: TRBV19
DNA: TGTGCCAGTAGTATAGCTGGCCTGGGCAATCAGCCCCAGCATTTT
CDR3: CASSIAGLGNQPQHF

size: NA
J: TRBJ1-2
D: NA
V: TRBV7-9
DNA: TGTGCCAGCAGCTTAGGTGGCTACCCCTTC
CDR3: CASSLGGYPF

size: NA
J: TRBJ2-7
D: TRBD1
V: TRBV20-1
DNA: TGCTTCTGGGGCGGGACAGGGGGCCGCTCCTACGAGCTGTACTTC
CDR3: CFWGGTGGRSYELYF

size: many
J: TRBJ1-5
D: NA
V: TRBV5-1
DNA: TGCGCCAGCAGCTTGGGAGGGGACAATCAGCCCCAGCATTTT
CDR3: CASSLGGDNQPQHF

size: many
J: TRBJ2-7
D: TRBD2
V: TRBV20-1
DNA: TGCAGTGCTCCAGACGGGCGACTAGCGGGCTTGAGCTCCTACGAGCAGTACTTC
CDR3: CSAPDGRLAGLSSYEQYF

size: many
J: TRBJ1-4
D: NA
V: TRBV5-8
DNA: TGTGCCAGCAGCTTTGGGGGCGTAGGAGAAAAACTGTTTTTT
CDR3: CASSFGGVGEKLFF

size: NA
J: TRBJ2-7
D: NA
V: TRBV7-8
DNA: TGTGCCAGCAGCTTCCGGGCCTCCAGCGAGCAGTACTTC
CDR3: CASSFRASSEQYF

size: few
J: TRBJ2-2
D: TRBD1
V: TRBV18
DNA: TGTGCCAGCTCACGAACAGGGGGATCGAACACCGGGGAGCTGTTTTTT
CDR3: CASSRTGGSNTGELFF

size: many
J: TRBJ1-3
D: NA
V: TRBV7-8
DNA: TGTGCCAGCAGCCATAGTCCTGGGCCAGCTGGAAACACCATATATTTT
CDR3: CASSHSPGPAGNTIYF

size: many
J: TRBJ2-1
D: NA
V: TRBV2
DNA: TGTGCCAGCAGTAGGGGCTTCTACAATGAGCAGTTCTTC
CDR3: CASSRGFYNEQFF

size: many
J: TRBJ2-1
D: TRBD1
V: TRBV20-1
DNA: TGCAGTGCGAAACAGGGGGCGATTGAGCAGTTCTTC
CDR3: CSAKQGAIEQFF

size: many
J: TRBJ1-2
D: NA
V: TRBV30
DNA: TGTGCCTGGAGTTTGAGCTATGGCTACACCTTC
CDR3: CAWSLSYGYTF

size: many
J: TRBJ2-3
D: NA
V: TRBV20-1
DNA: TGCAGTGCTAGACCCCCTCCTAGCACAGATACGCAGTATTTT
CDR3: CSARPPPSTDTQYF

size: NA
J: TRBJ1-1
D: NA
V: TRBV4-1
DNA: TGCGCCAGCAGCCACCTAACTGACGGGGGCGCTTGGGGCACTGAAGCTTTCTTT
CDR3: CASSHLTDGGAWGTEAFF

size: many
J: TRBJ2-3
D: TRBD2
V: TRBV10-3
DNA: TGTGCCATCAGTAGACTAGCGGGATTCACAGATACGCAGTATTTT
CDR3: CAISRLAGFTDTQYF

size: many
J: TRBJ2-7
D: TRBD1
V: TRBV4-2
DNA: TGTGCCAGCAGCCAAGACAGGGGGCGCGAGCAGTACTTC
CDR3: CASSQDRGREQYF

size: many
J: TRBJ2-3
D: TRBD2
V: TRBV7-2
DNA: TGTGCCAGCAGCTTAGGGGGACTACGGGGTACGCAGTATTTT
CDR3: CASSLGGLRGTQYF

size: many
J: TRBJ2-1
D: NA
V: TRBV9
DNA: TGTGCCAGCAGCGTAGGGGCTAGCGTCTACAATGAGCAGTTCTTC
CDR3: CASSVGASVYNEQFF

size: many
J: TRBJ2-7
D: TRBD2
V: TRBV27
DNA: TGTGCCAGCAGTTTTCGGACTAGCGGGAGCTACGAGCAGTACTTC
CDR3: CASSFRTSGSYEQYF

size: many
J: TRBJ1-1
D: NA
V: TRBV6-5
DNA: TGTGCCAGCAGTTACCGCAGCATGAACACTGAAGCTTTCTTT
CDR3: CASSYRSMNTEAFF

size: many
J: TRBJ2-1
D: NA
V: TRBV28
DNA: TGTGCCAGCAGTATATTACCCCTTCCTGAGCAGTTCTTC
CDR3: CASSILPLPEQFF

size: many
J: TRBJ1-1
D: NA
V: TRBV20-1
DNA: TGCAGTGCTAGAGCCCGGGCCTATGAAGCTTTCTTT
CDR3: CSARARAYEAFF

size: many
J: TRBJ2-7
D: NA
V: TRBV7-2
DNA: TGTGCCAGCAGCTTATCGGCGGAACCCTACGAGCAGTACTTC
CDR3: CASSLSAEPYEQYF

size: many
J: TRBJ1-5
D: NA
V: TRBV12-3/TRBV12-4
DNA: TGTGCCAGCAGTTTAGCGCCGGCACAGCAGCCCCAGCATTTT
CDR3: CASSLAPAQQPQHF

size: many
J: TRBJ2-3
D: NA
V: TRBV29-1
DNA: TGCAGCGTTGAACTAGTGAGCACAGATACGCAGTATTTT
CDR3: CSVELVSTDTQYF

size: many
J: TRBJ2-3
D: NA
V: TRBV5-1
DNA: TGCGCCAGCAGCCCCGGGCCCCCCACAGATACGCAGTATTTT
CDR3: CASSPGPPTDTQYF

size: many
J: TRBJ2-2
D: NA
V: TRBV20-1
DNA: TGCAGTGCTAGAGACCGTCTGGCGAACACCGGGGAGCTGTTTTTT
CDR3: CSARDRLANTGELFF

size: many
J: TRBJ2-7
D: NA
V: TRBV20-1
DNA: TGCAGTGCTAGAGCTCCACTAATCCCCTACGAGCAGTACTTC
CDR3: CSARAPLIPYEQYF

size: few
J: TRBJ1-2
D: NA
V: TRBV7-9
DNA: TGTGCCAGCAGCTCCCCTGGGGGAAGCTATGGCTACACCTTC
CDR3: CASSSPGGSYGYTF

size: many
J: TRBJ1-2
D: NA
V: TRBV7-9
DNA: TGTGCCAGCAGCTTTCTTAAGGTTAACTATGGCTACACCTTC
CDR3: CASSFLKVNYGYTF

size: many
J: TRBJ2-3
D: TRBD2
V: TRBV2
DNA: TGTGCCAGCAGTCTACTAGCGGGAGGGAAAAATACGCAGTATTTT
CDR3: CASSLLAGGKNTQYF

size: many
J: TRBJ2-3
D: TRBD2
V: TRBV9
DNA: TGTGCCAGCAGCGTAGGAGTAGCGGGAGGAACAGATACGCAGTATTTT
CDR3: CASSVGVAGGTDTQYF

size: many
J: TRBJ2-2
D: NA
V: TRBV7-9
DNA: TGTGCCAGCAGCTTAGGCAGCGGCTCGAACACCGGGGAGCTGTTTTTT
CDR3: CASSLGSGSNTGELFF

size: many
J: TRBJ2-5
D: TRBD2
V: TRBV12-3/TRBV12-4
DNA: TGTGCCAGCAGTTTAATTGGGGGGGCCCAGTACTTC
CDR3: CASSLIGGAQYF

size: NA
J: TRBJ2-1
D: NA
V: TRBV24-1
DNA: TGTGCCACCAGTGATTTCAGGGGGCAGTTCTTC
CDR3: CATSDFRGQFF

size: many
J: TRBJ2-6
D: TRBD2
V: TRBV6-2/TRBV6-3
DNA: TGTGCCAGCAGTTGGTCTAGCGGGAGTTCAGGGGCCAACGTCCTGACTTTC
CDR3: CASSWSSGSSGANVLTF

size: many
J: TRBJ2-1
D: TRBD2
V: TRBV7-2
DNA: TGTGCCAGCAGCTTTATACTAGCGGAGGCGTATGAGCAGTTCTTC
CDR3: CASSFILAEAYEQFF

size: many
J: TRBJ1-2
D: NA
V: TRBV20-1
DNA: TGCAGTGCTAGAGAAGCGTTGGGCTACACCTTC
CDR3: CSAREALGYTF

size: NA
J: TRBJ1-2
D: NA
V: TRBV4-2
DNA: TGTGCCATCAGCCCGGGGGTAGGCTATGGCTACACCTTC
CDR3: CAISPGVGYGYTF

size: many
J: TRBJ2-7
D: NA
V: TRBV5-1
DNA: TGCGCCAGCAGTTCCCCGGGCCCCGAGCAGTACTTC
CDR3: CASSSPGPEQYF

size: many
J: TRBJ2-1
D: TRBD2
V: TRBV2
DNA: TGTGCCAGCAGTTTTACGACTAGCGGCTCCTACAATGAGCAGTTCTTC
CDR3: CASSFTTSGSYNEQFF